The present T cell receptor (beta chain) was sequenced within a study of CD8 T cells in Susac syndrome. This CDR3 spans 17 amino acids. Germline V gene lookup returns CDR1 SGDLS and CDR2 YYNGEE. Unmatched junction bases numbered 9, after V lost 2 bases and J lost 0 bases. Random hexamers primed reverse transcription of about 0.45 to 1 ug RNA. Amplification of TCR beta CDR3 spanned 54 Vbeta and 13 Jbeta via immunoSEQ multiplex PCR. Each CDR3 protein is one row after TCRdb ran MiXCR on the immunoSEQ multiplex PCR reads. The data hold more than 200,000 distinct CDR3 sequences, with around 90% observed a single time.

This TCR came from a human donor with multiple sclerosis. The J gene is TRBJ2-3, the V gene TRBV9, with 7 positions matching TRBD1. Sequenced material: CD8+ T cells from PBMCs. The CDR3 region has the DNA TGTGCCAGCAGCGTGGATCTGGGACAGCTTAGCACAGATACGCAGTATTTT. This encodes CASSVDLGQLSTDTQYF.